These T cell receptor beta chains were read from a single sample in a study of CD8+ T cells in alopecia areata. The repertoire was sequenced with immunoSEQ multiplex PCR; TCRdb's copy has only in-frame clones and lacks some. The sample consists of 130,000 to 150,000 clones, around 62% of them appearing once. The sample was CD8+ T cells sorted from blood. The receptors stem from a human donor in good health. Each CDR3 is given with its conserved first and last residue. D genes are given only for firm matches. Expanded clones get a size class; other rows say once, few or many, or leave the size out.

>TRBV9|TRBD1|NA|TRBJ1-2
CASSGLTGEGPYGYTF
TGTGCCAGCAGCGGGCTGACAGGGGAGGGCCCCTATGGCTACACCTTC
>TRBV13|NA|NA|TRBJ2-6
CASSYQGSSGANVLTF
TGTGCCAGCAGCTATCAGGGTTCGAGTGGGGCCAACGTCCTGACTTTC
>TRBV10-3|TRBD1|NA|TRBJ1-3
CAIGTGDGYTIYF
TGTGCCATCGGGACAGGGGATGGGTACACCATATATTTT
>TRBV29-1|NA|NA|TRBJ1-2
CSVEDLEGIYGYTF
TGCAGCGTTGAAGACTTGGAGGGGATCTATGGCTACACCTTC
>TRBV19|NA|NA|TRBJ1-5
CASTEGEPNQPQHF
TGTGCCAGTACCGAGGGGGAGCCTAATCAGCCCCAGCATTTT
>TRBV30|NA|NA|TRBJ1-1
CAWTAGNTEAFF
TGTGCCTGGACGGCCGGGAACACTGAAGCTTTCTTT
>TRBV11-2|NA|NA|TRBJ2-3
CASSSTRTDTQYF
TGTGCCAGCAGCTCAACTCGCACAGATACGCAGTATTTT
>TRBV29-1|NA|NA|TRBJ2-1
CSVEEGRRSYNEQFF
TGCAGCGTTGAAGAGGGCAGACGCTCCTACAATGAGCAGTTCTTC
>TRBV29-1|TRBD1|NA|TRBJ2-1
CSTGQGHEQFF
TGCAGCACCGGACAGGGCCACGAGCAGTTCTTC
>TRBV9|TRBD2|few|TRBJ2-2
CASSGSGVTGELFF
TGTGCCAGCAGCGGTAGCGGGGTAACCGGGGAGCTGTTTTTT
>TRBV11-2|NA|NA|TRBJ2-5
CASSLGGGSSQETQYF
TGTGCCAGCAGCCTTGGCGGTGGCAGTTCACAAGAGACCCAGTACTTC
>TRBV27|NA|NA|TRBJ2-7
CASTGGSSYEQYF
TGTGCCAGCACAGGAGGGAGCTCCTACGAGCAGTACTTC
>TRBV2|NA|NA|TRBJ2-3
CASSDFGSGGDTQYF
TGTGCCAGCAGTGATTTTGGGTCTGGGGGAGATACGCAGTATTTT
>TRBV5-1|NA|NA|TRBJ2-2
CASSVVGTGELFF
TGCGCCAGCAGCGTGGTGGGGACCGGGGAGCTGTTTTTT
>TRBV7-9|TRBD2|NA|TRBJ2-7
CASSGGLAGTYEQYF
TGTGCCAGCAGCGGGGGACTAGCGGGGACCTACGAGCAGTACTTC